This T cell receptor (beta chain) was recovered during a study of follicular helper T cells after annual influenza vaccination. The data were produced by immunoSEQ multiplex PCR, yet TCRdb's version contains in-frame clones alone and is incomplete. The table lists 7,000 to 9,000 clones, just under 80% of them singletons. Details on this clone: The antigen is undetermined.

Study-level points and caveats: Recurrent ICOS+CD38+ cTfh clonotypes included tetramer and AIM influenza-specific ones.

Time point defined: 2014-2015 season, pre-vaccination. This CDR3 contains 14 residues. V shed 0 bases and J shed 4 bases, with 5 bases lying between them. From germline, CDR1 is SGHRS and CDR2 YFSETQ. The source material was CXCR5+ CD38- circulating T follicular helper cells from blood, sampled on the day of influenza vaccination. Subset described: circulating Tfh, non-naive CD4+CXCR5+PD-1+ (ICOS+CD38+ or ICOS-CD38-). The gene calls are TRBV5-1 and TRBJ2-6; no reliable D call. The origin of this receptor is an adult who received the influenza vaccine. The CDR3 DNA reads as TGCGCCAGCAGCTTGGCCGTGGGGGCCAACGTCCTGACTTTC. Translated, it gives CASSLAVGANVLTF.